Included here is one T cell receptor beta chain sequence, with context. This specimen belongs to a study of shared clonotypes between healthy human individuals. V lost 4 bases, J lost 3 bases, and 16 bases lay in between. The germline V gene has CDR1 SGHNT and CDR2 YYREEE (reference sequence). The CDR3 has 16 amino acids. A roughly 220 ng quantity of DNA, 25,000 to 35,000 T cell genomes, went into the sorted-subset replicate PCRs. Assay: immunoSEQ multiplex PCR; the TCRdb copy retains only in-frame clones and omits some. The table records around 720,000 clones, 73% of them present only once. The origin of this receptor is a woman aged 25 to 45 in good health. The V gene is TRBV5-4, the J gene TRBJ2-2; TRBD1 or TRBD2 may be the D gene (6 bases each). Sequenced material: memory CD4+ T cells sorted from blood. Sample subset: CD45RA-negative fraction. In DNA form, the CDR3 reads TGTGCCAGCAGCCCGCCGGGGGCCAGGGACACCGGGGAGCTGTTTTTT. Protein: CASSPPGARDTGELFF.